A selection of T cell receptor beta chains follows, all from one sample in a study of blood T cells in healthy people across ages. TCRdb analysed the 5' RACE reads with MiXCR anew, one entry per CDR3 protein. This table holds around 1,700,000 distinct CDR3 sequences, approximately 28% found once. Source material: blood. These TCRs come from a woman under 40 in good health. Both conserved end residues are trimmed from each CDR3. Fields, in order: CDR3 length, V gene, CDR3 protein.

8 | TRBV29-1 | SAEYGELF
14 | TRBV7-2 | ASSENVGAGGFEQY
13 | TRBV9 | ASSTGRESYNEQF
12 | TRBV29-1 | SVSRTLRDTEAF
12 | TRBV28 | ASSFSRGTYEQY
16 | TRBV7-2 | ASSLRGVSGRIQETQY
14 | TRBV6-2/TRBV6-3 | ASRPSGKGGHNEQF
14 | TRBV10-2 | ASSESQGALGSPLH
13 | TRBV14 | ASSQGDYTYNEQY
14 | TRBV12-3/TRBV12-4 | ASNRASGGATDTQY
10 | TRBV15 | ATSRASDTQY
10 | TRBV6-5 | VSSAVNNEQF
14 | TRBV11-2 | ASSLVLRDIRSGYT
13 | TRBV5-5 | ASSIQQGWGTEAF
10 | TRBV6-6 | ASSYKQETQY
13 | TRBV2 | ASSAELAEGDTQY
12 | TRBV6-1 | ASSIVEGTDTQY
13 | TRBV20-1 | SARDGAEAYSPLH
11 | TRBV6-5 | ASSASRVAEAF
10 | TRBV6-2/TRBV6-3 | ASSYSPMEAF
12 | TRBV2 | ASRPGQVVYGYT
15 | TRBV10-3 | AIGRTSGAGGQETQY
9 | TRBV12-3/TRBV12-4 | ASSLMGGYT
13 | TRBV12-3/TRBV12-4 | ASMRQGLANYGYT
13 | TRBV2 | ASSGEGQGVNEQF
10 | TRBV10-3 | AIRGGSNEQF
14 | TRBV27 | ASSLQGAPGNQPQH
11 | TRBV20-1 | SARGLNTGELF
14 | TRBV12-3/TRBV12-4 | ASSSTSALPYNEQF
11 | TRBV29-1 | SVTRGGDTEAF
11 | TRBV5-5 | ASSSEPGTLQY
14 | TRBV28 | AGSPHREPGANVLT
8 | TRBV28 | ASGRGLFT
13 | TRBV5-1 | ASSQSGQSHSEQF
12 | TRBV7-9 | ASSAYRENTEAF
11 | TRBV20-1 | SANSGANNEQF
14 | TRBV9 | ASSGSSGRAGGEQF
14 | TRBV6-5 | ASSYSNPGGFYGYT
13 | TRBV3-1 | ASSQDHGGTGELF
11 | TRBV12-3/TRBV12-4 | ASSLDYNYEQY
10 | TRBV6-2/TRBV6-3 | ASSPALIPAT
12 | TRBV5-1 | ASSLTGEEEKLF
12 | TRBV28 | ASSRLEWGETQY